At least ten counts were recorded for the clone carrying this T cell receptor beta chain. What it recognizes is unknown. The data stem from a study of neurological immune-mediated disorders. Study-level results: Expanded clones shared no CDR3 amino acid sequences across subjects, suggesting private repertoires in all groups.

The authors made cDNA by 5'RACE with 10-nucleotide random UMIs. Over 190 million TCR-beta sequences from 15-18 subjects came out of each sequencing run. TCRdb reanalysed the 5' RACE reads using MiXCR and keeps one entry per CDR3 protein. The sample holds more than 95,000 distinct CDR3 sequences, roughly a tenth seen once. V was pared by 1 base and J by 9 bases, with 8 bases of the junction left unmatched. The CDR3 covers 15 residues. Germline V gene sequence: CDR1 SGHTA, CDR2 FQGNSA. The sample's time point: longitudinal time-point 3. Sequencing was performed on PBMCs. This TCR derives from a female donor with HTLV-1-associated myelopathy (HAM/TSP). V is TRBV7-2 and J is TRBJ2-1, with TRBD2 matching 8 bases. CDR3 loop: CASSLGAGGRSEQFF. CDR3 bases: TGTGCCAGCAGCTTAGGGGCGGGGGGCCGTAGTGAGCAGTTCTTC. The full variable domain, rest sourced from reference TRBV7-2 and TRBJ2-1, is GAGVSQSPSNKVTEKGKDVELRCDPISGHTALYWYRQSLGQGLEFLIYFQGNSAPDKSGLPSDRFSAERTGGSVSTLTIQRTQQEDSAVYLCASSLGAGGRSEQFFGPGTRLTVL.